The rows below give T cell receptor beta chains drawn from one sample of a study of blood T cell repertoires in COVID-19. Sequenced by immunoSEQ multiplex PCR; TCRdb stores in-frame clones only, minus some. The data show 140,000 to 150,000 clones, more than 80% seen once. Sequences were obtained from peripheral blood. The receptors come from a human donor with acute or convalescent COVID-19. The donor label of this sample is uncertain. The CDR3 runs from the conserved cysteine through the conserved F or W. Only some rows state a clone size, as once, few, many or a class for expanded clones.

J	length	size	V	CDR3
TRBJ1-2	15	-	TRBV7-2	CASSLVGTGLYGYTF
TRBJ1-5	15	once	TRBV27	CASSFGTGRNQPQHF
TRBJ1-4	14	-	TRBV9	CASSPGRGIEKLFF
TRBJ2-1	17	-	TRBV18	CASSPRSTGGQYNEQFF
TRBJ1-2	15	many	TRBV7-8	CASSRDFSGVYGYTF
TRBJ1-6	16	-	TRBV5-5	CASSVNRDTYNSPLHF
TRBJ1-1	17	once	TRBV7-9	CASSSPGQGASPREAFF
TRBJ2-3	15	-	TRBV11-2	CASSPQAGEWDTQYF
TRBJ1-1	11	-	TRBV24-1	CATSRGTEAFF
TRBJ2-5	12	-	TRBV18	CASSSSGETQYF
TRBJ1-1	16	-	TRBV7-6	CASSLARGAQNTEAFF